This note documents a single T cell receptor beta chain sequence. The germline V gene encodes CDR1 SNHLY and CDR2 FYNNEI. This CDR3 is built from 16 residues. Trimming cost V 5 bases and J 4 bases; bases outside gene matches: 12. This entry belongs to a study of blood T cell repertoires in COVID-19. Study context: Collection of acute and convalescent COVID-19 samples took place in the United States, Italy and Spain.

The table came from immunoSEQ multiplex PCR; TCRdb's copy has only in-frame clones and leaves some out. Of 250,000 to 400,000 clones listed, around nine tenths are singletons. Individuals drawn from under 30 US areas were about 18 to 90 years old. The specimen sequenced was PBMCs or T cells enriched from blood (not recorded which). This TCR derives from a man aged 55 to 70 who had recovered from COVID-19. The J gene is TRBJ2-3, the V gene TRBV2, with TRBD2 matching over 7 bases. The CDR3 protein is CASSFSGRRKADTQYF. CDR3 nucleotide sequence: TGTGCCAGCAGTTTCTCCGGGAGGCGTAAGGCAGATACGCAGTATTTT.